The present T cell receptor (beta chain) was sequenced within a study of control samples from healthy donors and cancer patients. The V and J ends lost 9 bases and 3 bases respectively, with 15 bases between them. Looked up from germline, CDR1 is ENHRY and CDR2 is SYGVKD. The CDR3 sequence is 13 residues long. This table comes from immunoSEQ multiplex PCR, and its TCRdb copy is limited to in-frame clones, with some not included. The table records about 89,000 clones, more than 75% of them present only once. The origin of this receptor is a man younger than 45 in good health. Input material: blood. J is TRBJ2-7 and V is TRBV10-3, with a weak D call TRBD1 (6 bases). CDR3 amino acids: CAIRPGANYEQYF. The DNA of the CDR3 is TGTGCCATACGCCCAGGGGCGAACTACGAGCAGTACTTC.